A selection of T cell receptor beta chains follows, all from one sample in a study of identifying expanded T cells in peripheral blood. Data came from immunoSEQ multiplex PCR; TCRdb stores just in-frame clones and leaves some out. The top ten hold about 3.7% of the sample, which has roughly 61,000 clones, about 92% seen once. The sequenced sample consisted of blood. Source of these receptors: a person aged 18 to 75 in good health. Both conserved end residues are part of each CDR3. A D gene is named only where the DNA matches it firmly. Clone size is stated in some rows and not others, as once, few, many or a class when expanded.

J gene: TRBJ1-1; V gene: TRBV19; D gene: .; clone size: .; CDR3 protein: CASSWGAEAFF; CDR3 DNA: TGTGCCAGTAGTTGGGGAGCTGAAGCTTTCTTT
J gene: TRBJ1-6; V gene: TRBV5-1; D gene: TRBD1; clone size: .; CDR3 protein: CASSWTGGDSPLHF; CDR3 DNA: TGCGCCAGCAGCTGGACAGGCGGGGACTCACCCCTCCACTTT
J gene: TRBJ2-4; V gene: TRBV28; D gene: .; clone size: once; CDR3 protein: CASTGGGSKNIQYF; CDR3 DNA: TGTGCCAGCACGGGGGGCGGTAGCAAAAACATTCAGTACTTC
J gene: TRBJ1-2; V gene: TRBV20-1; D gene: .; clone size: .; CDR3 protein: CSAPEGGYTF; CDR3 DNA: TGCAGTGCTCCGGAGGGAGGCTACACCTTC
J gene: TRBJ2-7; V gene: TRBV7-2; D gene: .; clone size: .; CDR3 protein: CASRLRRDSSSYEQYF; CDR3 DNA: TGTGCCAGCAGACTTAGGCGGGACTCCAGCTCCTACGAGCAGTACTTC
J gene: TRBJ2-1; V gene: TRBV2; D gene: TRBD2; clone size: .; CDR3 protein: CASSSGLAINEQFF; CDR3 DNA: TGTGCCAGCTCGTCGGGACTAGCGATCAATGAGCAGTTCTTC
J gene: TRBJ2-1; V gene: TRBV6-5; D gene: .; clone size: few; CDR3 protein: CASSYRQVDNEQFF; CDR3 DNA: TGTGCCAGCAGTTATAGGCAGGTGGACAATGAGCAGTTCTTC
J gene: TRBJ2-5; V gene: TRBV4-2; D gene: TRBD2; clone size: .; CDR3 protein: CASSQDLAGQETQYF; CDR3 DNA: TGTGCCAGCAGCCAAGATCTAGCGGGACAAGAGACCCAGTACTTC
J gene: TRBJ2-7; V gene: TRBV6-5; D gene: .; clone size: .; CDR3 protein: CASSSRDAGYEQYF; CDR3 DNA: TGTGCCAGCAGTTCCCGGGACGCGGGCTACGAGCAGTACTTC
J gene: TRBJ2-1; V gene: TRBV14; D gene: .; clone size: .; CDR3 protein: CASSQVSNEQFF; CDR3 DNA: TGTGCCAGCAGCCAAGTTTCCAATGAGCAGTTCTTC
J gene: TRBJ2-7; V gene: TRBV5-6; D gene: TRBD1; clone size: .; CDR3 protein: CASSRDSWGHYEQYF; CDR3 DNA: TGTGCCAGCAGCCGGGACAGCTGGGGCCACTACGAGCAGTACTTC
J gene: TRBJ1-1; V gene: TRBV7-6; D gene: .; clone size: .; CDR3 protein: CASSLTGNTEAFF; CDR3 DNA: TGTGCCAGCAGCTTAACGGGAAACACTGAAGCTTTCTTT
J gene: TRBJ2-7; V gene: TRBV30; D gene: .; clone size: once; CDR3 protein: CAWSVWSLGSYEQYF; CDR3 DNA: TGTGCCTGGAGTGTATGGTCGCTGGGGTCCTACGAGCAGTACTTC
J gene: TRBJ2-7; V gene: TRBV10-1; D gene: TRBD2; clone size: .; CDR3 protein: CASSDRGGSLRGGFPYEQYF; CDR3 DNA: TGCGCCAGCAGTGACCGGGGAGGGTCTTTGCGGGGGGGTTTCCCCTACGAGCAGTACTTC
J gene: TRBJ1-2; V gene: TRBV28; D gene: TRBD1; clone size: .; CDR3 protein: CASTPPSLGQGRGYTF; CDR3 DNA: TGTGCCAGCACTCCACCGTCGCTGGGACAGGGCCGTGGCTACACCTTC
J gene: TRBJ1-2; V gene: TRBV14; D gene: .; clone size: .; CDR3 protein: CASSQAQGYGYTF; CDR3 DNA: TGTGCCAGCAGCCAAGCCCAGGGGTATGGCTACACCTTC
J gene: TRBJ1-2; V gene: TRBV2; D gene: .; clone size: .; CDR3 protein: CASSRGTLVYGYTF; CDR3 DNA: TGTGCCAGCAGCCGCGGGACGCTTGTCTATGGCTACACCTTC
J gene: TRBJ2-1; V gene: TRBV5-1; D gene: .; clone size: .; CDR3 protein: CASKEGGTYNEQFF; CDR3 DNA: TGCGCCAGCAAAGAGGGGGGGACCTACAATGAGCAGTTCTTC
J gene: TRBJ2-5; V gene: TRBV5-4; D gene: TRBD2; clone size: .; CDR3 protein: CASSPGTSEYQETQYF; CDR3 DNA: TGTGCCAGCAGCCCCGGGACTAGCGAGTACCAAGAGACCCAGTACTTC
J gene: TRBJ2-5; V gene: TRBV19; D gene: TRBD1; clone size: .; CDR3 protein: CASSWTGVFQETQYF; CDR3 DNA: TGTGCCAGTTCCTGGACAGGGGTATTCCAAGAGACCCAGTACTTC
J gene: TRBJ1-2; V gene: TRBV10-3; D gene: .; clone size: .; CDR3 protein: CATNTPEVGNGYTF; CDR3 DNA: TGTGCCACGAACACACCGGAGGTGGGGAATGGCTACACCTTC
J gene: TRBJ2-1; V gene: TRBV11-3; D gene: TRBD2; clone size: .; CDR3 protein: CASSFAGEGEQFF; CDR3 DNA: TGTGCCAGCAGCTTTGCGGGAGAAGGTGAGCAGTTCTTC
J gene: TRBJ1-5; V gene: TRBV23-1; D gene: .; clone size: .; CDR3 protein: CASLNTFLRAINQPQHF; CDR3 DNA: TGCGCCAGCTTAAACACGTTTCTCAGGGCGATTAATCAGCCCCAGCATTTT